These 18 T cell receptor beta chains share one sample of origin, sequenced in a study of blood T cell repertoires in COVID-19. Libraries were prepared by immunoSEQ multiplex PCR; TCRdb keeps only in-frame clonotypes and omits some of them. Of 300,000 or so clones in the sample, around 87% are singletons; the top ten hold 1.5%. Sequencing input: peripheral blood. The receptors shown here come from a woman aged 40-49 years who had recovered from COVID-19.

This clone was seen just once. The V call is TRBV7-3, the J call TRBJ2-7, with 7 bases identical to TRBD2. This CDR3 has 14 amino acids. J lost 0 bases, V lost 1 base, and 0 bases had no gene match. In germline, CDR1 is SGHTA, CDR2 FQGTGA. CDR3 sequence: CASSLSGSSYEQYF. In DNA form, the CDR3 reads TGTGCCAGCAGCTTAAGCGGGAGCTCCTACGAGCAGTACTTC.

The chain employs TRBV5-1 and TRBJ1-4; 9 bases fit TRBD1. Germline V gene sequence: CDR1 SGHRS, CDR2 YFSETQ. The CDR3 has 14 amino acids. V gave up 3 bases and J gave up 6 bases; unmatched junction bases: 3. Written as DNA, the CDR3 is TGCGCCAGCAGCTCACAGGGGGCGGATGAAAAACTGTTTTTT. Amino acid sequence: CASSSQGADEKLFF.

For this clone: The junction departs from the called germline gene at one end, perhaps through a read error. The chain has TRBV7-7 and TRBJ2-7, with D hard to call. This CDR3 is 15 amino acids long. Germline assignment: CDR1 SSHAT and CDR2 FNYEAQ (reference sequence). CDR3 amino acids: CASSPTGSGSYEQYF. CDR3 nucleotide sequence: TGTGCTAGCAGCCCCACGGGTTCGGGCTCCTACGAGCAGTACTTC.

CDR3 sequence: CASSRPPINSNQPQHF. In DNA form, the CDR3 reads TGTGCCAGTAGTAGGCCTCCGATAAATAGCAATCAGCCCCAGCATTTT. The V gene is TRBV19, the J gene TRBJ1-5; no reliable D call. V was pared by 4 bases and J by 0 bases, with 13 bases between. The CDR3 runs to 16 residues. CDR1 and CDR2 (germline): LNHDA, SQIVND (reference sequence).

The rearrangement uses TRBV10-3 and TRBJ2-5; 7 bases match TRBD2. V was pared by 6 bases and J by 1 base, with 5 bases of the junction left unmatched. CDR1 ENHRY and CDR2 SYGVKD come from the germline V gene. This CDR3 contains 14 residues. CDR3 residues: CAIRGPGGQETQYF. The CDR3 DNA sequence: TGTGCCATCAGAGGGCCGGGGGGCCAAGAGACCCAGTACTTC.

V is TRBV9 and J is TRBJ1-3; D gene uncertain. V was clipped by 0 bases and J by 8 bases, with 12 bases between them. This CDR3 is 14 amino acids long. Germline V CDR1 and CDR2: SGDLS, YYNGEE. The CDR3: CASSVAPRPDTIYF. CDR3 DNA sequence: TGTGCCAGCAGCGTAGCCCCCCGTCCAGACACCATATATTTT.

J is TRBJ1-1 and V is TRBV4-3, with D tentatively TRBD1 (5 bases). Trimming removed 2 bases at V and 1 base at J, with 11 bases between. CDR1 is LGHNA and CDR2 is YSLEER in the germline V gene. The CDR3 is made up of 15 amino acids. The CDR3 loop reads CASSQTGGGNTEAFF. The CDR3 DNA follows: TGCGCCAGCAGCCAAACCGGGGGGGGGAACACTGAAGCTTTCTTT.

V usage is TRBV6-5 and J usage is TRBJ2-2; 9 bases map to TRBD1. J was trimmed by 4 bases and V by 6 bases; bases with no gene match: 6. The CDR3 is 15 residues long. From germline, CDR1 is MNHEY and CDR2 SVGAGI. CDR3 residues: CASSDGQGFTGELFF. In DNA form, the CDR3 reads TGTGCCAGCAGCGACGGACAGGGGTTCACCGGGGAGCTGTTTTTT.

The chain carries TRBV6-6 and TRBJ2-7; 9 bases agree with TRBD1. Germline CDR1 MNHNY, CDR2 SVGAGI (reference sequence). The CDR3 length is 14 residues. Unmatched junction bases numbered 6, after V lost 7 bases and J lost 2 bases. CDR3 bases: TGTGCCAGCAAGATTTGGACAGGGGCCTACGAGCAGTACTTC. Translating it yields CASKIWTGAYEQYF.

V is TRBV7-3 and J is TRBJ1-6; D not resolved. There are 13 residues in the CDR3. Germline CDR1 reads SGHTA; CDR2 reads FQGTGA. V dropped 5 bases and J dropped 6 bases, with 8 bases sitting between them. CDR3 region: CASSLEANSPLHF. The CDR3 nucleotides are TGTGCCAGCAGCCTAGAAGCTAATTCACCCCTCCACTTT.

This chain's CDR3 is CASSFGGGGWGYTF. As DNA, the CDR3 is TGTGCCAGCAGTTTCGGTGGGGGGGGTTGGGGCTACACCTTC. V usage is TRBV27 and J usage is TRBJ1-2; D is possibly TRBD1 (5 bases). Trimming removed 3 bases from V and 8 bases from J, with 16 bases in between. The CDR3 is made up of 14 amino acids. Germline V gene data show CDR1 as MNHEY and CDR2 as SMNVEV (reference sequence).

V is TRBV10-3 and J is TRBJ2-3, with 10 bases lining up with TRBD2. Germline V gene sequence: CDR1 ENHRY, CDR2 SYGVKD. The CDR3 is made up of 16 amino acids. Trimming cost V 2 bases and J 1 base; bases outside gene matches: 3. CDR3 sequence reads: CAISEASGGRTDTQYF. CDR3 coding DNA: TGTGCCATCAGTGAGGCTAGCGGGGGACGCACAGATACGCAGTATTTT.

The gene calls are TRBV9 and TRBJ2-3, with 11 bases lining up with TRBD2. Per the germline V gene, CDR1 is SGDLS and CDR2 is YYNGEE. V trimming: 0 bases; J trimming: 6 bases; junction bases outside the gene matches: 6. The CDR3 is made up of 16 amino acids. The chain's CDR3 is CASSVEGLAGSDTQYF. The CDR3, as DNA: TGTGCCAGCAGCGTAGAAGGACTAGCGGGTTCGGATACGCAGTATTTT.

This chain joins TRBV12-3 or TRBV12-4 and TRBJ1-2; D ambiguous. The CDR3 covers 13 residues. V was clipped by 6 bases and J by 4 bases, with 12 bases between them. This chain's CDR3 is CASSATESYGYTF. As DNA, the CDR3 is TGTGCCAGCAGCGCGACGGAGTCCTATGGCTACACCTTC.

With regard to this clone: An end of the junction differs from the germline gene, which may be a read error. The chain employs TRBV29-1 and TRBJ2-3; D is perhaps TRBD1 (6 bases). The CDR3 extends over 14 amino acids. From germline, CDR1 is SQVTM and CDR2 ANQGSEA. CDR3 in amino acids: CSVEGAGATDTQYF. CDR3 bases: TGCAGCGTCGAAGGGGCAGGGGCGACAGATACGCAGTATTTT.

The chain couples TRBV6-1 to TRBJ2-3, with TRBD2 matching over 7 bases. The V gene end was trimmed by 4 bases and the J gene end by 2 bases; junction bases not matched to a gene: 15. Germline lookup yields CDR1 MNHNS and CDR2 SASEGT. The CDR3 covers 18 residues. CDR3 sequence (DNA): TGTGCCAGCAGTGGCCGTGGGTCAAGCGGGGACTACACAGATACGCAGTATTTT. As protein: CASSGRGSSGDYTDTQYF.

This chain links TRBV5-1 with TRBJ2-3, with D unclear. The CDR3 has 13 residues. Trimming removed 4 bases from V and 3 bases from J, with 9 bases in between. In germline, CDR1 is SGHRS, CDR2 YFSETQ. CDR3 sequence: CASSLGSTDTQYF. The CDR3 bases are TGCGCCAGCAGCCTAGGTAGTACAGATACGCAGTATTTT.

The rearrangement links TRBV5-1 to TRBJ1-1; 9 bases match TRBD1. The CDR3 length is 15 residues. V shed 4 bases, J shed 4 bases, and the junction held 8 bases outside the gene matches. Germline-derived CDR1 and CDR2 are SGHRS and YFSETQ. CDR3 bases: TGCGCCAGCAGCCTAGGACAGGGGAGGGGCACTGAAGCTTTCTTT. Translation: CASSLGQGRGTEAFF.